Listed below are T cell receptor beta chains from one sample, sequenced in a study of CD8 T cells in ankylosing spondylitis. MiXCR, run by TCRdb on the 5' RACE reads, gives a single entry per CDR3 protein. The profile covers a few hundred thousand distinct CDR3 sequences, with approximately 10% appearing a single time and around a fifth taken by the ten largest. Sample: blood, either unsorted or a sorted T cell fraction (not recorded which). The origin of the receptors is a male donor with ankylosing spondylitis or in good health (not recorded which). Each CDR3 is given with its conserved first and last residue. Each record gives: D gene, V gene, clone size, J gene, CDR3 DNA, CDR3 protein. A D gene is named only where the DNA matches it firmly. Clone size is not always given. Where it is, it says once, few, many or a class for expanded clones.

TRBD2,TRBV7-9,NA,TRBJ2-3,TGTGCCAGCAGCCCTCTAGCGGGGGGGCCTTTACCGCAGTATTTT,CASSPLAGGPLPQYF
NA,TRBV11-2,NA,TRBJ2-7,TGTGCCAGCAGCTTGGAGAGCTTCGCGCAGTACTTC,CASSLESFAQYF
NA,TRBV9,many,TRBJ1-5,TGTGCCAGCAGCTCAGCTGGATGGGTCAATCAGCCCCAGCATTTT,CASSSAGWVNQPQHF
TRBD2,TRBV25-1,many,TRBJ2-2,TGTGCCAGCAGTGCTAGTAGCGGGGGGGCAGTCGGGGAGCTGTTTTTT,CASSASSGGAVGELFF
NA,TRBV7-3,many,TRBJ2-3,TGTGCCAGCAGCTTATGGGCATGGAGCAATACGCAGTATTTT,CASSLWAWSNTQYF
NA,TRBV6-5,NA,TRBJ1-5,TGTGCCAGCAGTTACTGGGGCGGCCAGCCCCAGCATTTT,CASSYWGGQPQHF
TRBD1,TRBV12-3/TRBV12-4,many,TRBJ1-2,TGTGCCAGCAGTCTTCAGGGGGACTATGGCTACACCTTC,CASSLQGDYGYTF
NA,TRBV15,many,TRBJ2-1,TGTGCCACCAGCTCATACAGGTCCGACTACAATGAGCAGTTCTTC,CATSSYRSDYNEQFF
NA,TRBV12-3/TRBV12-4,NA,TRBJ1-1,TGTGCCAGCAGTTTACGGTGGAACACTGAAGCTTTCTTT,CASSLRWNTEAFF
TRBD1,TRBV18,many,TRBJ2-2,TGTGCCAGCTCACCTACGGACAGGGGGAACACCGGGGAGCTGTTTTTT,CASSPTDRGNTGELFF
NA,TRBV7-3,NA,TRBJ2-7,TGTGCCAGCAGCCCGACGACGGTGGCCTACGAGCAGTACTTC,CASSPTTVAYEQYF
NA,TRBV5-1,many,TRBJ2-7,TGCGCCAGCAGTGCTACAGGGTCCTACGAGCAGTACTTC,CASSATGSYEQYF
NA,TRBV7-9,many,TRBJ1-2,TGTGCCAGCAGCTTACCAGGGAGCTATGGCTACACCTTC,CASSLPGSYGYTF
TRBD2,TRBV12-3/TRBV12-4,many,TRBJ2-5,TGTGCCAGCAGTTTTTTAGCGGGGGGAGAGACCCAGTACTTC,CASSFLAGGETQYF
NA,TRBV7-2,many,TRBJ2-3,TGTGCCAGCAGCCCGTGGACTAGCACAGATACGCAGTATTTT,CASSPWTSTDTQYF
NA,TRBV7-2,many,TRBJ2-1,TGTGCCAGCAGCTTAGCAGGGGACTCCTACAATGAGCAGTTCTTC,CASSLAGDSYNEQFF
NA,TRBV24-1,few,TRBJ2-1,TGTGCCACCAGTGATCCTGGTCGGGAGACGCAGTTCTTC,CATSDPGRETQFF
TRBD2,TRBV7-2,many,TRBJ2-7,TGTGCCAGCAGCTTCCAAGCGACGCGGGGGGGGACCTACGAGCAGTACTTC,CASSFQATRGGTYEQYF
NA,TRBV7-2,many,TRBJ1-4,TGTGCCAGCAGCGGACACGGGGGGGCTAATGAAAAACTGTTTTTT,CASSGHGGANEKLFF